These 27 T cell receptor beta chains share one sample of origin, sequenced in a study of OX40 agonist ivuxolimab in advanced cancers. The method was immunoSEQ multiplex PCR; TCRdb's version includes in-frame clones alone and lacks a portion of them. The sample holds 57,000 or so clones; about 88% are singletons and the top ten take 3.9%. The sample in question was CD4+ or CD8+ T cells sorted from blood, obtained in a trial of the OX40 agonist ivuxolimab. All receptors come from an adult with an advanced solid tumor such as melanoma, head and neck, liver or kidney cancer.

This chain uses TRBV6-5 with TRBJ2-7; tentative D call: TRBD1 (5 bases). Germline CDR1 MNHEY, CDR2 SVGAGI. The CDR3 runs to 14 residues. V lost 11 bases and J lost 1, with 18 bases in between. The CDR3 DNA sequence: TGTGCCTCTCAAGGGGCTCGGAATTCCTACGAGCAGTACTTC. Its translation: CASQGARNSYEQYF.

The chain recombines TRBV7-2 with TRBJ1-1, with 9 bases aligning to TRBD1. V shed 4 bases, J shed 10 bases, and the junction held 10 bases outside the gene matches. Germline V lookup: CDR1 SGHTA, CDR2 FQGNSA. This CDR3 region has 14 residues. The CDR3 DNA reads TGTGCCAGCAGCTCGGACAGGGGCCCTGCTGGAGCTTTCTTT. Translation gives CASSSDRGPAGAFF.

This clone is termed medium-sized. The chain carries TRBV10-3 and TRBJ1-3; D ambiguous. Germline-derived CDR1 and CDR2 are ENHRY and SYGVKD. Trimming took off 11 bases at V and 0 bases at J, with 11 bases between the two ends. The CDR3 loop spans 13 amino acids. The CDR3 spells CAFRESSGNTIYF. Written as DNA, the CDR3 is TGTGCCTTCCGGGAGAGCTCTGGAAACACCATATATTTT.

In this sample, this clone turned up a few times. The chain uses TRBV28 and TRBJ2-6; 7 bases line up with TRBD2. With 7 bases clipped from V and 0 bases from J, the junction kept 6 bases outside the gene matches. Germline V gene sequence: CDR1 MDHEN, CDR2 SYDVKM. CDR3 length: 16 residues. As DNA, the CDR3 is TGTGCCAGCAAAATCGGGGGGAACTCTGGGGCCAACGTCCTGACTTTC. This encodes CASKIGGNSGANVLTF.

This clone was observed a handful of times. The chain recombines TRBV7-3 with TRBJ2-1; D not resolved. CDR1 and CDR2 from the germline V gene are SGHTA and FQGTGA. The CDR3 covers 12 residues. V was trimmed by 6 bases and J by 10 bases, leaving 13 bases between them. Written as DNA, the CDR3 is TGTGCCAGCAGTTACCAGGTAGGGGAGCAGTTCTTC. The encoded protein is CASSYQVGEQFF. The complete variable domain, with remaining parts taken from reference TRBV7-3 and TRBJ2-1, reads GAGVSQTPSNKVTEKGKYVELRCDPISGHTALYWYRQSLGQGPEFLIYFQGTGAADDSGLPNDRFFAVRPEGSVSTLKIQRTERGDSAVYLCASSYQVGEQFFGPGTRLTVL.

The gene calls are TRBV5-1 and TRBJ1-1; D is undetermined. The CDR3 loop spans 14 amino acids. Between the trimmed V and J ends, which lost 2 bases and 3 bases, there was a span of 11 bases. CDR1 and CDR2 from the germline V gene are SGHRS and YFSETQ. Here the CDR3 reads CASSFKASDTEAFF. The CDR3, as DNA: TGCGCCAGCAGCTTCAAGGCTTCGGACACTGAAGCTTTCTTT. The full variable domain, its missing parts supplied by reference TRBV5-1 and TRBJ1-1, is KAGVTQTPRYLIKTRGQQVTLSCSPISGHRSVSWYQQTPGQGLQFLFEYFSETQRNKGNFPGRFSGRQFSNSRSEMNVSTLELGDSALYLCASSFKASDTEAFFGQGTRLTVV.

The chain is built from TRBV9 and TRBJ2-5, with a possible D match to TRBD2 (5 bases). Germline V gene lookup returns CDR1 SGDLS and CDR2 YYNGEE. Between the trimmed V and J ends, which lost 0 bases and 5 bases, there was a span of 11 bases. The CDR3 sequence is 14 residues long. CDR3 in amino acids: CASSVAAGGETQYF. In nucleotides, the CDR3 is TGTGCCAGCAGCGTAGCGGCAGGCGGGGAGACCCAGTACTTC.

The chain links TRBV7-9 to TRBJ1-1, with D maybe TRBD1 (6 bases). The CDR3 contains 16 residues. Between the trimmed V and J ends, which lost 4 bases and 2 bases, there was a span of 17 bases. Germline V gene sequence: CDR1 SEHNR, CDR2 FQNEAQ (reference sequence). As DNA, the CDR3 is TGTGCCAGCAGCTCGAGGACAGCAAACTCAAACACTGAAGCTTTCTTT. Protein product: CASSSRTANSNTEAFF.

The rearrangement joins TRBV5-1 to TRBJ2-1, with TRBD2 identical over 10 bases. Losses at the gene ends were 6 bases for V and 4 bases for J; bases not matched to a gene: 16. This CDR3 contains 18 residues. Germline V gene sequence: CDR1 SGHRS, CDR2 YFSETQ. Here the CDR3 reads CASKSSLAGAWIYNEQFF. The CDR3 DNA is TGCGCCAGCAAGTCGAGTCTAGCGGGGGCCTGGATATACAATGAGCAGTTCTTC.

The chain carries TRBV7-3 and TRBJ2-1, with unresolved D. The V gene lost 2 bases and the J gene lost 8 bases, with 13 bases spanning the gap. The CDR3 runs 14 residues. Germline CDR1 and CDR2: SGHTA and FQGTGA. CDR3 bases: TGTGCCAGCAGCTTAGACGGCCGGTCCCATGAGCAGTTCTTC. Encoded protein: CASSLDGRSHEQFF.

Here the CDR3 reads CASSISGGADTQYF. The CDR3 nucleotides are TGTGCCAGTAGTATATCAGGGGGCGCAGATACGCAGTATTTT. The V call is TRBV19, the J call TRBJ2-3; TRBD1 matches 8 bases. The V gene end was trimmed by 2 bases and the J gene end by 4 bases; junction bases not matched to a gene: 2. The CDR3 consists of 14 residues. CDR1 and CDR2 (germline): LNHDA, SQIVND (reference sequence).

The chain links TRBV12-5 to TRBJ1-3; D ambiguous. Per the germline V gene, CDR1 is LGHNT and CDR2 is FRNRAP. CDR3 size: 14 residues. V lost 3 bases and J 0 bases, leaving 6 bases between the germline ends. The CDR3 DNA is TGTGCTAGTGGTTTCCAGACCTCTGGAAACACCATATATTTT. Its protein is CASGFQTSGNTIYF.

CDR3 amino acids: CASSTMGGNQPQHF. The CDR3 DNA reads TGCGCCAGCAGCACAATGGGAGGGAATCAGCCCCAGCATTTT. This chain connects TRBV5-1 to TRBJ1-5; no clear D gene. Germline V gene sequence: CDR1 SGHRS, CDR2 YFSETQ. The CDR3 runs 14 residues. V was trimmed by 4 bases and J by 4 bases, leaving 12 bases between them.

The chain joins TRBV5-6 to TRBJ2-6, with unresolved D. Germline lookup yields CDR1 SGHDT and CDR2 YYEEEE. Between the trimmed V and J ends, which lost 5 bases and 2 bases, there was a span of 8 bases. CDR3 length equals 14 residues. As DNA, the CDR3 is TGTGCCAGCAGAGAGTGGGCTGGGGCCAACGTCCTGACTTTC. The encoded protein is CASREWAGANVLTF. Full variable domain (remainder filled in from reference TRBV5-6 and TRBJ2-6): DAGVTQSPTHLIKTRGQQVTLRCSPKSGHDTVSWYQQALGQGPQFIFQYYEEEERQRGNFPDRFSGHQFPNYSSELNVNALLLGDSALYLCASREWAGANVLTFGAGSRLTVL.

Only one count was recorded for this clone. The V gene is TRBV29-1, the J gene TRBJ1-1, with D perhaps matching TRBD1 (5 bases). The CDR3 has 13 amino acids. Germline CDR1 is SQVTM and CDR2 is ANQGSEA. V was clipped by 7 bases and J by 7 bases, with 19 bases between them. CDR3 sequence reads: CSARNTQADEAFF. The CDR3 bases are TGCAGCGCTAGAAATACACAGGCCGATGAAGCTTTCTTT.

The chain carries TRBV18 and TRBJ2-5; D remains ambiguous. Between the trimmed V and J ends, which lost 1 base and 3 bases, there was a span of 9 bases. The germline gives CDR1 KGHSH, CDR2 LQKENI. There are 14 residues in the CDR3. DNA of the CDR3: TGTGCCAGCTCACCACTGTCTGGGGAAGAGACCCAGTACTTC. Translating it yields CASSPLSGEETQYF.

This chain uses TRBV5-1 with TRBJ2-1, with 7 bases fitting TRBD1. The germline V gene encodes CDR1 SGHRS and CDR2 YFSETQ. The CDR3 sequence is 14 residues long. V was pared by 4 bases and J by 9 bases, with 10 bases of the junction left unmatched. The CDR3: CASSLGQELGEQFF. CDR3 bases: TGCGCCAGCAGCCTTGGACAGGAGTTGGGTGAGCAGTTCTTC.

The rearrangement joins TRBV6-1 to TRBJ2-1, with D perhaps being TRBD1 or TRBD2 (6 bases each). From germline, CDR1 is MNHNS and CDR2 SASEGT. V was trimmed by 4 bases and J by 12 bases, leaving 19 bases between them. The CDR3 loop spans 14 amino acids. The CDR3 bases are TGTGCCAGCAGTGGGACGAGGGGGGAAAGACGGCAGTTCTTC. Encoded protein: CASSGTRGERRQFF.

A few counts support this clone. V and J are TRBV18 and TRBJ1-5, with D perhaps TRBD1 (5 bases). In germline, CDR1 is KGHSH, CDR2 LQKENI. The CDR3 extends over 15 amino acids. The V and J ends lost 0 bases and 5 bases respectively, with 11 bases between them. CDR3 DNA sequence: TGTGCCAGCTCACCACCTGACGGGGGAGATCAGCCCCAGCATTTT. It codes for CASSPPDGGDQPQHF.

V is TRBV19 and J is TRBJ1-6, with a possible D match to TRBD1 (5 bases). The CDR3 loop spans 14 amino acids. Trimming stripped 5 bases from V and 10 bases from J, with 15 bases between. Germline V lookup: CDR1 LNHDA, CDR2 SQIVND (reference sequence). CDR3: CASSSSPRGSPLHF. CDR3 bases: TGTGCCAGTAGTTCTTCCCCCCGGGGGTCACCCCTCCACTTT.

The chain carries TRBV5-1 and TRBJ1-1, with D possibly matching TRBD1 (5 bases). Trimming left V 4 bases short and J 4 bases short, with 17 bases between. The CDR3 length is 15 residues. Germline CDR1 and CDR2: SGHRS and YFSETQ. The CDR3: CASSVQSGTSTEAFF. The CDR3 DNA sequence: TGCGCCAGCAGCGTACAATCCGGGACTTCCACTGAAGCTTTCTTT.

The chain links TRBV19 to TRBJ2-4; TRBD2 might be the D (6 bases). This CDR3 comprises 13 residues. With 5 bases removed from V and 7 bases from J, the gap between germline ends came to 12 bases. CDR1 is LNHDA, CDR2 SQIVND, per germline (reference sequence). The CDR3 DNA is TGTGCCAGTAGTGATCGACGGGGGAACATTCAGTACTTC. Translated: CASSDRRGNIQYF.

This sequence joins TRBV6-5 and TRBJ1-4; D is undetermined. Germline V lookup: CDR1 MNHEY, CDR2 SVGAGI. The CDR3 consists of 13 residues. The V and J ends lost 5 bases and 8 bases respectively, with 12 bases between them. The CDR3 DNA sequence: TGTGCCAGCAGTCTACAAGGGCGCGAAAAACTGTTTTTT. Protein product: CASSLQGREKLFF.

This chain uses TRBV6-1 with TRBJ2-7; D may correspond to TRBD1 or TRBD2 (6 bases each). Germline V lookup: CDR1 MNHNS, CDR2 SASEGT. The V end lost 2 bases, the J end lost 2 bases, and 13 bases lay between the germline ends. CDR3 length: 15 amino acids. The CDR3 region is CASSEYRGPTYEQYF. The CDR3 nucleotides are TGTGCCAGCAGTGAATATCGGGGGCCCACCTACGAGCAGTACTTC.

This sequence joins TRBV2 and TRBJ1-5; TRBD1 aligns across 9 bases. This CDR3 spans 14 amino acids. Looked up from germline, CDR1 is SNHLY and CDR2 is FYNNEI. V trimming: 7 bases; J trimming: 5 bases; junction bases outside the gene matches: 6. Here the CDR3 reads CASTFRDRDQPQHF. CDR3 DNA sequence: TGTGCCAGCACCTTTCGGGACAGGGATCAGCCCCAGCATTTT.

The CDR3 DNA reads as TGTGCCAGCAGCTCAGCCGGGAAGTTTGAAAAACTGTTTTTT. Protein: CASSSAGKFEKLFF. This chain uses TRBV7-9 with TRBJ1-4; D is ambiguous. The CDR3 length is 14 residues. Germline V gene lookup returns CDR1 SEHNR and CDR2 FQNEAQ (reference sequence). V was trimmed by 4 bases and J by 7 bases, leaving 13 bases between them.

The V and J genes are TRBV9 and TRBJ2-3; 12 bases agree with TRBD2. J lost 0 bases, V lost 2 bases, and 4 bases had no gene match. This CDR3 region has 17 residues. From germline, CDR1 is SGDLS and CDR2 YYNGEE. CDR3 protein: CASSVLAGGISTDTQYF. The CDR3 DNA reads TGTGCCAGCAGCGTTCTAGCGGGGGGGATTAGCACAGATACGCAGTATTTT.